These 27 T cell receptor beta chains originate from one sample sequenced in a study of cytomegalovirus exposure and HLA in healthy donors. PCR amplification relied on 60 Vbeta primers (plus 13 Jbeta primers). Measured with immunoSEQ multiplex PCR; TCRdb has only the in-frame clones, and not every one. The sample yields about 130,000 clones, about 80% seen once. Sample: PBMCs. The receptors originated from a man aged 35 to 55 in good health and CMV-seronegative.

The gene calls are TRBV28 and TRBJ1-2; 7 bases map to TRBD1. Germline V gives CDR1 MDHEN, CDR2 SYDVKM. This CDR3 is built from 14 residues. V dropped 6 bases and J dropped 3; count of bases not matched to a gene: 7. CDR3 in amino acids: CASSRDRVDYGYTF. The CDR3 DNA is TGTGCCAGCAGCCGTGACAGGGTGGACTATGGCTACACCTTC.

The chain links TRBV30 to TRBJ1-5; D unclear. Between the trimmed V and J ends, which lost 1 base and 4 bases, there was a span of 20 bases. The CDR3 covers 17 residues. Germline CDR1 GTSNPN, CDR2 SVGIG (reference sequence). DNA of the CDR3: TGTGCCTGGAGTGCTGAGCGGGTCGGACGGAGGAATCAGCCCCAGCATTTT. Amino acid sequence: CAWSAERVGRRNQPQHF.

CDR3: CASSESTGATYEQYF. The CDR3 DNA reads TGCGCCAGCAGTGAGTCGACCGGAGCTACCTACGAGCAGTACTTC. The chain links TRBV10-1 to TRBJ2-7; D gene ambiguous. Trimming stripped 0 bases from V and 2 bases from J, with 11 bases between. The CDR3 loop spans 15 amino acids. Germline assignment: CDR1 WNHNN and CDR2 SYGVQD (reference sequence).

The CDR3, as DNA: TGTGCCAGCAGCTTCCTGCAGGGGGGCTACGAGCAGTACTTC. This encodes CASSFLQGGYEQYF. The chain uses TRBV5-6 and TRBJ2-7, with D possibly TRBD1 on 7 matching bases. The CDR3 length is 14 residues. CDR1 and CDR2 (germline): SGHDT, YYEEEE. With 2 bases removed from V and 3 bases from J, the gap between germline ends came to 12 bases.

The chain is built from TRBV7-3 and TRBJ2-5; 8 positions agree with TRBD1. Looked up from germline, CDR1 is SGHTA and CDR2 is FQGTGA. V gave up 5 bases and J gave up 5 bases; unmatched junction bases: 13. This CDR3 comprises 16 residues. CDR3 nucleotide sequence: TGTGCCAGCAGCCTGGGAACCAGGGGGCGCGGGGAGACCCAGTACTTC. Protein: CASSLGTRGRGETQYF.

The rearrangement uses TRBV19 and TRBJ1-5; D is possibly TRBD1 (6 bases). This CDR3 is built from 15 residues. The V and J ends lost 6 bases and 2 bases respectively, with 14 bases between them. CDR1 LNHDA and CDR2 SQIVND come from the germline V gene (reference sequence). CDR3 DNA sequence: TGTGCCAGTAGCAACAGGGCCAGCGGCAATCAGCCCCAGCATTTT. This sequence encodes CASSNRASGNQPQHF.

This clone was counted once. This chain connects TRBV6-1 to TRBJ2-5; possible D gene TRBD1, 6 bases. Germline CDR1 reads MNHNS; CDR2 reads SASEGT. This CDR3 is 14 amino acids long. V shed 4 bases and J shed 4 bases, with 13 bases lying between them. CDR3 residues: CASSVTWGRETQYF. The CDR3 nucleotides are TGTGCCAGCAGTGTTACCTGGGGGCGAGAGACCCAGTACTTC.

The chain combines TRBV7-6 with TRBJ2-3, with 9 bases identical to TRBD1. Germline loops: CDR1 SGHVS, CDR2 FNYEAQ. V lost 4 bases, J lost 2 bases, and 7 bases stayed unmatched. This CDR3 is 16 amino acids long. The CDR3 sequence: CASSSSRDRVTDTQYF. The CDR3 bases are TGTGCCAGCAGCTCCTCCCGGGACAGGGTCACAGATACGCAGTATTTT.

The V call is TRBV7-6, the J call TRBJ2-2, with D maybe TRBD2 (6 bases). Germline V CDR1 and CDR2: SGHVS, FNYEAQ. The CDR3 length is 17 residues. Trimming removed 5 bases from V and 7 bases from J, with 23 bases in between. CDR3 protein: CASSPLGGTEEGGELFF. The CDR3 bases are TGTGCCAGCAGCCCCCTTGGGGGGACTGAAGAAGGCGGGGAGCTGTTTTTT. Looking up the rest from reference TRBV7-6 and TRBJ2-2 gives the full variable domain: GAGVSQSPRYKVTKRGQDVALRCDPISGHVSLYWYRQALGQGPEFLTYFNYEAQQDKSGLPNDRFSAERPEGSISTLTIQRTEQRDSAMYRCASSPLGGTEEGGELFFGEGSRLTVL.

The chain has TRBV11-3 and TRBJ1-4; 9 positions agree with TRBD1. V lost 4 bases to trimming and J lost 0 bases; unmatched junction nucleotides: 9. Germline CDR1 reads SGHNT; CDR2 reads YENEEA. The CDR3 is 18 amino acids. This CDR3 is CASSSPRDRETTNEKLFF. CDR3 bases: TGTGCCAGCAGCTCCCCAAGGGACAGGGAGACAACTAATGAAAAACTGTTTTTT.

The V call is TRBV5-6, the J call TRBJ2-2; D is perhaps TRBD2 (5 bases). The CDR3 has 12 amino acids. Between the trimmed V and J ends, which lost 5 bases and 5 bases, there was a span of 7 bases. Germline CDR1 reads SGHDT; CDR2 reads YYEEEE. CDR3 protein: CASRTGTGELFF. CDR3 sequence (DNA): TGTGCCAGCAGGACGGGGACCGGGGAGCTGTTTTTT.

Only one count was recorded for this clone. The CDR3 DNA follows: TGTGCCAGCAGCCCCCGGGAGGGAGAAGCTTTCTTT. Its protein is CASSPREGEAFF. J is TRBJ1-1 and V is TRBV7-9; no clear D. The CDR3 is 12 amino acids. The V end was cut by 5 bases, the J end by 8 bases, with 12 bases between. Germline values: CDR1 SEHNR, CDR2 FQNEAQ (reference sequence).

The chain combines TRBV28 with TRBJ1-2, with TRBD1 identical over 9 bases. The J segment lost 4 bases and the V segment lost 6 bases, leaving 6 bases of the junction unmatched. The CDR3 runs 14 residues. Germline V CDR1 and CDR2: MDHEN, SYDVKM. CDR3 loop: CASSLQGATYGYTF. The CDR3 region has the DNA TGTGCCAGCAGCTTACAGGGGGCTACCTATGGCTACACCTTC.

The rearrangement joins TRBV7-2 to TRBJ2-5; TRBD1 matches 8 bases. The V and J ends lost 4 bases and 4 bases, in that order; junction bases with no gene match: 5. Germline V gene sequence: CDR1 SGHTA, CDR2 FQGNSA. The CDR3 has 14 amino acids. The CDR3 spells CASSSSGGRETQYF. The CDR3 bases are TGTGCCAGCAGCTCGTCAGGGGGCCGAGAGACCCAGTACTTC. The whole variable domain, filled in from reference TRBV7-2 and TRBJ2-5, reads GAGVSQSPSNKVTEKGKDVELRCDPISGHTALYWYRQSLGQGLEFLIYFQGNSAPDKSGLPSDRFSAERTGGSVSTLTIQRTQQEDSAVYLCASSSSGGRETQYFGPGTRLLVL.

The chain carries TRBV5-1 and TRBJ2-1; perhaps TRBD2 as D (6 bases). The germline CDR1 and CDR2 sequences are SGHRS and YFSETQ. V lost 3 bases and J lost 0, with 13 bases in between. The CDR3 is made up of 16 amino acids. For the CDR3, the DNA is TGCGCCAGCAGCTCGAATTTCGGGAGCTCCTACAATGAGCAGTTCTTC. It specifies CASSSNFGSSYNEQFF.

The gene calls are TRBV4-1 and TRBJ1-2, with D unresolved. CDR1 is MGHRA, CDR2 YSYEKL, per germline. The CDR3 contains 15 residues. Trimming left V 2 bases short and J 0 bases short, with 10 bases between. CDR3 residues: CASSQLGIANYGYTF. DNA for the CDR3: TGCGCCAGCAGCCAATTGGGCATAGCTAACTATGGCTACACCTTC.

The chain is built from TRBV28 and TRBJ2-4, with D perhaps TRBD1 (5 bases). The CDR3 covers 23 residues. The V gene's germline CDR1 is MDHEN and CDR2 SYDVKM. Trimming left V 3 bases short and J 0 bases short, with 33 bases between. This CDR3 is CASSFHYGPPRSGHNLAKNIQYF. CDR3 DNA: TGTGCCAGCAGTTTTCATTACGGACCGCCGAGGTCAGGACACAACCTAGCCAAAAACATTCAGTACTTC.

J is TRBJ2-7 and V is TRBV2; 11 bases align to TRBD1. The CDR3 loop spans 15 amino acids. Germline loops: CDR1 SNHLY, CDR2 FYNNEI. V trimming: 8 bases; J trimming: 5 bases; junction bases outside the gene matches: 11. The CDR3 coding sequence is TGTGCCAGCGTAGGAGGGACAGGGGGTCGGAACGAGCAGTACTTC. Amino acids: CASVGGTGGRNEQYF.

This sequence joins TRBV4-2 and TRBJ1-5; TRBD1 might be the D (5 bases). Germline-derived CDR1 and CDR2 are LGHNA and YNFKEQ. Trimming took 1 base from V and 3 from J, leaving 13 bases between them. This CDR3 has 16 residues. The CDR3 region is CASSQVAGRDNQPQHF. DNA for the CDR3: TGTGCCAGCAGCCAAGTAGCAGGGAGGGACAATCAGCCCCAGCATTTT.

The genes are TRBV28 and TRBJ1-5; possibly TRBD1 for D (6 bases). Trimming left V 6 bases short and J 4 bases short, with 13 bases between. The germline gives CDR1 MDHEN, CDR2 SYDVKM. The CDR3 runs to 14 residues. CDR3 sequence (DNA): TGTGCCAGCAGAAAACAGGGTATGAATCAGCCCCAGCATTTT. Its translation is CASRKQGMNQPQHF.

The V call is TRBV6-5, the J call TRBJ1-5, with 9 nucleotides matching TRBD1. CDR3 length: 14 amino acids. V trimming: 6 bases; J trimming: 6 bases; junction bases outside the gene matches: 6. The germline V gene encodes CDR1 MNHEY and CDR2 SVGAGI. Here the CDR3 reads CASRKGTGRQPQHF. The CDR3 DNA is TGTGCCAGCAGAAAAGGGACAGGGCGTCAGCCCCAGCATTTT.

This clone is a singleton in its sample. The CDR3 region is CASSQERPPNYGYTF. CDR3 sequence (DNA): TGCGCCAGCAGCCAAGAGCGGCCTCCTAACTATGGCTACACCTTC. This chain connects TRBV4-3 to TRBJ1-2; unclear D gene. Germline V gene sequence: CDR1 LGHNA, CDR2 YSLEER. V was shortened by 0 bases and J by 0 bases, with 8 bases between the two germline ends. This CDR3 region has 15 residues.

This clone showed up just a few times. V usage is TRBV19 and J usage is TRBJ1-1; D remains unclear. Trimming removed 0 bases from V and 1 base from J, with 9 bases in between. This CDR3 is built from 15 residues. CDR1 LNHDA and CDR2 SQIVND come from the germline V gene (reference sequence). The chain's CDR3 is CASSIEWPPNTEAFF. CDR3 bases: TGTGCCAGTAGTATAGAGTGGCCTCCGAACACTGAAGCTTTCTTT.

This clone was picked up a small number of times. The J gene is TRBJ2-7, the V gene TRBV28, with 8 bases aligning to TRBD1. Germline V CDR1 and CDR2: MDHEN, SYDVKM. There are 16 residues in the CDR3. V lost 4 bases, J lost 3 bases, and 11 bases stayed unmatched. Here the CDR3 reads CASSYPFGTGFYEQYF. Here the CDR3 DNA reads TGTGCCAGCAGTTACCCTTTTGGGACAGGATTCTACGAGCAGTACTTC. The variable domain in full, completed from reference TRBV28 and TRBJ2-7, reads DVKVTQSSRYLVKRTGEKVFLECVQDMDHENMFWYRQDPGLGLRLIYFSYDVKMKEKGDIPEGYSVSREKKERFSLILESASTNQTSMYLCASSYPFGTGFYEQYFGPGTRLTVT.

The chain links TRBV6-1 to TRBJ1-1; D is unclear. The length of the CDR3 is 13 residues. The germline CDR1 and CDR2 sequences are MNHNS and SASEGT. V lost 10 bases and J lost 2, with 14 bases in between. The CDR3 sequence: CAITKRSNTEAFF. Written as DNA, the CDR3 is TGTGCCATTACCAAGAGAAGTAACACTGAAGCTTTCTTT.

The rearrangement uses TRBV6-1 and TRBJ1-5; D call uncertain. Germline lookup yields CDR1 MNHNS and CDR2 SASEGT. V was cut by 8 bases and J by 6 bases, with 8 bases left in between. The CDR3 totals 11 residues. Here the CDR3 DNA reads TGTGCCAGCGAGTCAGGTCAGCCCCAGCATTTT. Translated, it gives CASESGQPQHF.

V is TRBV6-6 and J is TRBJ2-3; TRBD2 might be the D (6 bases). Per germline, CDR1 MNHNY and CDR2 SVGAGI (reference sequence). The germline V and J ends were trimmed by 2 bases and 5 bases, with 11 bases remaining between them. CDR3 length: 14 residues. CDR3 nucleotides: TGTGCCAGCAGTTACGGGGGAGGTGGAGATACGCAGTATTTT. It translates to CASSYGGGGDTQYF.